Listed below are T cell receptor beta chains from one sample, sequenced in a study of human T cells and chemical hapten exposure. TCRdb re-called the RACE reads with MiXCR, one entry per CDR3 protein. This sample has about 380,000 distinct CDR3 sequences, with around 4.8% found just once. Sequences were derived from whole blood, sampled in connection with sensitization to the hapten diphenylcyclopropenone (DPC). The receptors were sampled from a woman aged 50 to 60 with alopecia areata. Some clones in this sample may be carry-over from other donors' samples. CDR3s include the opening cysteine and the closing phenylalanine or tryptophan. Fields, in order: V gene, clone size, D gene, J gene, CDR3 DNA, CDR3 protein. A D gene is named only where the DNA matches it firmly. Only some rows state a clone size, as once, few, many or a class for expanded clones.

V gene: TRBV20-1; clone size: many; D gene: .; J gene: TRBJ2-3; CDR3 DNA: TGCAGTGCTAGAGATCGGGTAGTTGGAAGCACAGATACGCAGTATTTT; CDR3 protein: CSARDRVVGSTDTQYF
V gene: TRBV29-1; clone size: many; D gene: .; J gene: TRBJ2-3; CDR3 DNA: TGCAGCGTTTCAGATACGCAGTATTTT; CDR3 protein: CSVSDTQYF
V gene: TRBV7-2; clone size: many; D gene: .; J gene: TRBJ2-1; CDR3 DNA: TGTGCCAGCAGCTTAGTCAGGGAACCCCCTTACAATGAGCAGTTCTTC; CDR3 protein: CASSLVREPPYNEQFF
V gene: TRBV5-5; clone size: many; D gene: TRBD1; J gene: TRBJ1-2; CDR3 DNA: TGTGCCAGCAGCGTAAGGACAGGGAATGGCTACACCTTC; CDR3 protein: CASSVRTGNGYTF
V gene: TRBV4-1; clone size: few; D gene: .; J gene: TRBJ1-4; CDR3 DNA: TGCGCCAGCAGCCAAGAGGCAGGGTCGGATGAAAAACTGTTTTTT; CDR3 protein: CASSQEAGSDEKLFF
V gene: TRBV28; clone size: few; D gene: .; J gene: TRBJ1-4; CDR3 DNA: TGTGCCAGCAGTCTGGACCTGGCTAATGAAAAACTGTTTTTT; CDR3 protein: CASSLDLANEKLFF
V gene: TRBV6-5; clone size: many; D gene: .; J gene: TRBJ2-1; CDR3 DNA: TGTGCCAGCAGTTATATAGTAGATGAGCAGTTCTTC; CDR3 protein: CASSYIVDEQFF
V gene: TRBV7-9; clone size: .; D gene: .; J gene: TRBJ1-5; CDR3 DNA: TGTGCCAGCAGCTTAGATCCTGGAGGGAATAGCAATCAGCCCCAGCATTTT; CDR3 protein: CASSLDPGGNSNQPQHF
V gene: TRBV14; clone size: few; D gene: .; J gene: TRBJ2-7; CDR3 DNA: TGTGCCAGCAGCCATGGTTGGGGAGGTTTTGAGCAGTACTTC; CDR3 protein: CASSHGWGGFEQYF
V gene: TRBV7-9; clone size: many; D gene: TRBD1; J gene: TRBJ2-5; CDR3 DNA: TGTGCCAGCAGCTTAACAGGGGCGGGAGAGACCCAGTACTTC; CDR3 protein: CASSLTGAGETQYF